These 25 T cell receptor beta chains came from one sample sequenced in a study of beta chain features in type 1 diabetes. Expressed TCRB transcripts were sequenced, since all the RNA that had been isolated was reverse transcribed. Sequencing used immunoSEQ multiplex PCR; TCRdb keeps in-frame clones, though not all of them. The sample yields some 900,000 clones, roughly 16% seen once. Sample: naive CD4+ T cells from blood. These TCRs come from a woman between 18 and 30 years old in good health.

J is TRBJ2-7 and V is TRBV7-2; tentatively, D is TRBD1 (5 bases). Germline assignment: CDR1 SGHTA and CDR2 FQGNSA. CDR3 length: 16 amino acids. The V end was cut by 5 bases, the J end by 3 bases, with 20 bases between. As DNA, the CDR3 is TGTGCCAGCAGCCCTAATGATGCGCAGGGAATCTACGAGCAGTACTTC. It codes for CASSPNDAQGIYEQYF.

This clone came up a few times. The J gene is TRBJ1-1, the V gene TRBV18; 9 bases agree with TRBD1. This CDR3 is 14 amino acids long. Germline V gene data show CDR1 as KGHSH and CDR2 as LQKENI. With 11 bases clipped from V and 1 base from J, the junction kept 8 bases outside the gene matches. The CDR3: CAATPDRGNTEAFF. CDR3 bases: TGTGCCGCAACGCCGGACAGGGGGAACACTGAAGCTTTCTTT.

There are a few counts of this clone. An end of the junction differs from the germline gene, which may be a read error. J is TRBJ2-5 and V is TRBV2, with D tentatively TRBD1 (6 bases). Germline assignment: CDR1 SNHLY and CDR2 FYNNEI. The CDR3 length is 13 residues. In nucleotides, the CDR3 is TGTGCCAGTAGTGCCCAGGGGCGGGAGACCCAGTACTTC. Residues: CASSAQGRETQYF.

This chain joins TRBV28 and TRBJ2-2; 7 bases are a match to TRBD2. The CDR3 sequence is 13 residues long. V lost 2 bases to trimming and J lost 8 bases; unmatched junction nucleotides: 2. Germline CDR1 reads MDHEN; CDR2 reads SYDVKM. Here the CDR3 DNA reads TGTGCCAGCAGTTTAGGCGGGAGTGGGGAGCTGTTTTTT. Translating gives CASSLGGSGELFF.

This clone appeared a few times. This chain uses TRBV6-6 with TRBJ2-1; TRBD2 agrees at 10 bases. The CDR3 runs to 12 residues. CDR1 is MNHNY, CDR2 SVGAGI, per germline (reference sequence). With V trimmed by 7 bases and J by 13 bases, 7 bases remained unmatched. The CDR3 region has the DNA TGTGCCAGCAATTCCGTAGCGGGGGGACAGTTCTTC. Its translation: CASNSVAGGQFF.

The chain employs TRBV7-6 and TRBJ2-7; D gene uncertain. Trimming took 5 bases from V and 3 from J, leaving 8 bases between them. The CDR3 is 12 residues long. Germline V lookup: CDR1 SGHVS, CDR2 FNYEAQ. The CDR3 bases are TGTGCCAGCAGCGCACCCGGCTACGAGCAGTACTTC. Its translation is CASSAPGYEQYF.

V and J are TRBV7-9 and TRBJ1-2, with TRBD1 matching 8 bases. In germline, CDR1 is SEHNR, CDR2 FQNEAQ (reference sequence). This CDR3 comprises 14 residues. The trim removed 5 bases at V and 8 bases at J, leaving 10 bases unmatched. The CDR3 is CASSKLQGARGYTF. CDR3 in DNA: TGTGCCAGCAGCAAACTCCAGGGGGCGCGGGGCTACACCTTC.

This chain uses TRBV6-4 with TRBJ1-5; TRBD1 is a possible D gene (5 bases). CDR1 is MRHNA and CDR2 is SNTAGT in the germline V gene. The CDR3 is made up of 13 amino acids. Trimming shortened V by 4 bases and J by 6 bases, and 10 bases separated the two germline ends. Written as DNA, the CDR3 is TGTGCCAGCAGTGTTCAGGGCGGTCAGCCCCAGCATTTT. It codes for CASSVQGGQPQHF.

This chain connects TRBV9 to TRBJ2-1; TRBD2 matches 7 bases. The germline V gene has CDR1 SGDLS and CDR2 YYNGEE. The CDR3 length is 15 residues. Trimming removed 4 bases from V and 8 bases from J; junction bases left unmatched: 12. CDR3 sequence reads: CASSTRDYVVDEQFF. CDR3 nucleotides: TGTGCCAGCAGCACCAGGGACTATGTGGTCGATGAGCAGTTCTTC.

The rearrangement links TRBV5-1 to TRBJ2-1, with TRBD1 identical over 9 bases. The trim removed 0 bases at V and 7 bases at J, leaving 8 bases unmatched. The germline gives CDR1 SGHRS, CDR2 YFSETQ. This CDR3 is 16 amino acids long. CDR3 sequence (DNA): TGCGCCAGCAGCTTGGCCCGGGACAGGGTTTTAAATGAGCAGTTCTTC. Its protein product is CASSLARDRVLNEQFF.

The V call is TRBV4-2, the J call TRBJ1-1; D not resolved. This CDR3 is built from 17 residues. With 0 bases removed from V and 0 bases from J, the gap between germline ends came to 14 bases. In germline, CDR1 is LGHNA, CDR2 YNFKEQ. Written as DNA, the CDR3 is TGTGCCAGCAGCCAAGATTCTGGCAGGTTGATGAACACTGAAGCTTTCTTT. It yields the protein CASSQDSGRLMNTEAFF.

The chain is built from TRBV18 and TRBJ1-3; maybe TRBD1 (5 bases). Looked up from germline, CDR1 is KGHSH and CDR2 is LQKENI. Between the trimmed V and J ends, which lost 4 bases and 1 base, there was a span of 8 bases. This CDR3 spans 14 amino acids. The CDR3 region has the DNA TGTGCCAGCTCACGCGACAGTTCTGGAAACACCATATATTTT. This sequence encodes CASSRDSSGNTIYF.

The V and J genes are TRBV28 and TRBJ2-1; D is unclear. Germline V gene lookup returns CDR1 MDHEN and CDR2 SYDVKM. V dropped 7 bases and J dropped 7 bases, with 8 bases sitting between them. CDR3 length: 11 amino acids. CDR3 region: CASTFKNEQFF. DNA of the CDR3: TGTGCCAGCACCTTCAAGAATGAGCAGTTCTTC. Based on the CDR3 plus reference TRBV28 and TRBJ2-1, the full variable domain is DVKVTQSSRYLVKRTGEKVFLECVQDMDHENMFWYRQDPGLGLRLIYFSYDVKMKEKGDIPEGYSVSREKKERFSLILESASTNQTSMYLCASTFKNEQFFGPGTRLTVL.

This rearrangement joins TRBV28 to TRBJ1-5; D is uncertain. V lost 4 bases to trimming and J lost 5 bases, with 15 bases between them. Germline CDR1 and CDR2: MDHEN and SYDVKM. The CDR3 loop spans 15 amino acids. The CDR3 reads CASSYRALGDQPQHF. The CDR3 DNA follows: TGTGCCAGCAGTTACCGGGCCCTTGGGGATCAGCCCCAGCATTTT.

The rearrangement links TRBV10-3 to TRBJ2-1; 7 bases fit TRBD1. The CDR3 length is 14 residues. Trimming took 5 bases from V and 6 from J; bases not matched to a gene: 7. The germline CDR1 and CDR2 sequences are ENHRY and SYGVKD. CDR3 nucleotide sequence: TGTGCCATCAGTACCGAGACAGGGACCAATGAGCAGTTCTTC. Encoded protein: CAISTETGTNEQFF.

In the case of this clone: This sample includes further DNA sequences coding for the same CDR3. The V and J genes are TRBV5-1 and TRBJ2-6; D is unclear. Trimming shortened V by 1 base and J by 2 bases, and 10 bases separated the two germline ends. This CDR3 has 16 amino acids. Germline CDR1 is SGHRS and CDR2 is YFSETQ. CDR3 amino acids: CASSLSGAAGANVLTF. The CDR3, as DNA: TGCGCCAGCAGCTTGAGTGGTGCGGCTGGGGCCAACGTCCTGACTTTC. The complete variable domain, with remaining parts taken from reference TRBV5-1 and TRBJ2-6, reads KAGVTQTPRYLIKTRGQQVTLSCSPISGHRSVSWYQQTPGQGLQFLFEYFSETQRNKGNFPGRFSGRQFSNSRSEMNVSTLELGDSALYLCASSLSGAAGANVLTFGAGSRLTVL.

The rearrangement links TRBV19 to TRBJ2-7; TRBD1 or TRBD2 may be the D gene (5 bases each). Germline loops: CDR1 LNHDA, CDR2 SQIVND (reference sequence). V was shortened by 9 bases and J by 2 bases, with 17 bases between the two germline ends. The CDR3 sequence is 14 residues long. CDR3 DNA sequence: TGTGCCAGCGCGGTAGGGGCCGGGACCTACGAGCAGTACTTC. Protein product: CASAVGAGTYEQYF.

CDR3 DNA sequence: TGTGCCACCGGATGGAAGGCCGGGGAGCTGTTTTTT. Its protein product is CATGWKAGELFF. The chain couples TRBV10-3 to TRBJ2-2; D not certain. V lost 10 bases and J lost 6, with 12 bases in between. CDR1 is ENHRY, CDR2 SYGVKD, per germline. The length of the CDR3 is 12 residues.

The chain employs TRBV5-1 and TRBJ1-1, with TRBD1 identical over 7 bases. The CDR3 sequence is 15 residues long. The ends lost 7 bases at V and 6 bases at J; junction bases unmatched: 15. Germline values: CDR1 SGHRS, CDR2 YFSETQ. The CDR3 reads CASRQGTDRRAEAFF. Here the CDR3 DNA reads TGCGCCAGCCGACAAGGGACAGATCGCAGGGCTGAAGCTTTCTTT.

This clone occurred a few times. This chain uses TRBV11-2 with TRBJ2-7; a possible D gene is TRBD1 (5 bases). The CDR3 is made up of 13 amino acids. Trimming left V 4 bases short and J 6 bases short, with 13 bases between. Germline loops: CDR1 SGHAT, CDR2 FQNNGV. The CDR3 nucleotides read TGTGCCAGCAGCTCCACAGGTTTCGCCGAGCAGTACTTC. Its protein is CASSSTGFAEQYF.

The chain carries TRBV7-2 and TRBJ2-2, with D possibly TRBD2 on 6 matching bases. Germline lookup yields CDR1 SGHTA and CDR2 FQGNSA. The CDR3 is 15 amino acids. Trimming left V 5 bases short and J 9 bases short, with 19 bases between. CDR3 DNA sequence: TGTGCCAGCAGCCCCGGGACTTCTATCGTAAGGGAGCTGTTTTTT. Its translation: CASSPGTSIVRELFF.

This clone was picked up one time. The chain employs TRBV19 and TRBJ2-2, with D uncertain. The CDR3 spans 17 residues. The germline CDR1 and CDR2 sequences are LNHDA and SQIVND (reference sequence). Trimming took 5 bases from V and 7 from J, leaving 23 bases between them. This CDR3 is CASSGTGPPPWGGELFF. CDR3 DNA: TGTGCCAGTAGTGGTACCGGGCCACCTCCCTGGGGCGGGGAGCTGTTTTTT.

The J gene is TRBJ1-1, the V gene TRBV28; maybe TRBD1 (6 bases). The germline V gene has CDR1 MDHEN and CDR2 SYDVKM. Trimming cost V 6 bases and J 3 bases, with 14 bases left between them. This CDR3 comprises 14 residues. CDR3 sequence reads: CASSVDRLDTEAFF. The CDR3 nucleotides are TGTGCCAGCAGCGTTGACAGGCTTGACACTGAAGCTTTCTTT.

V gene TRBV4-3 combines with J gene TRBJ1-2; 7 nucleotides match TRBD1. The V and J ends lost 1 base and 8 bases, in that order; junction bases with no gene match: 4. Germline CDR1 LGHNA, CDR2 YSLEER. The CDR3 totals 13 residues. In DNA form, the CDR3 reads TGCGCCAGCAGCCAAGGACAGGGATGGGGCTACACCTTC. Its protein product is CASSQGQGWGYTF.

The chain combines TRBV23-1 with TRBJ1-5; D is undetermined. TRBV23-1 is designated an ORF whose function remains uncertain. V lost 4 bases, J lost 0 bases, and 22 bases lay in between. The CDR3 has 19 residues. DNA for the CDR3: TGCGCCAGCAGTCGGCCGGGGTGGCAACTTCTTTATAGCAATCAGCCCCAGCATTTT. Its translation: CASSRPGWQLLYSNQPQHF.